This TCR beta chain was captured by sequencing in a study of identifying expanded T cells in peripheral blood. This clone has just one count. What it binds is unknown. Study-level points and caveats: Clone count variance between approximately two-week samples rose with total template count.

The assay was immunoSEQ multiplex PCR, and TCRdb's table has in-frame clones only and misses some. The table has approximately 100,000 clones, roughly 89% seen once. Per the germline V gene, CDR1 is LGHNT and CDR2 is FRNRAP. The CDR3 totals 12 residues. Trimming took 5 bases from V and 4 from J, leaving 5 bases between them. Source material: blood. The V gene is TRBV12-5, the J gene TRBJ2-2; D gene unclear. The TCR comes from a person aged 18-70 years in good health. The CDR3 nucleotides are TGTGCTAGTGGTCTAGTCACCGGGGAGCTGTTTTTT. Encoded protein: CASGLVTGELFF.